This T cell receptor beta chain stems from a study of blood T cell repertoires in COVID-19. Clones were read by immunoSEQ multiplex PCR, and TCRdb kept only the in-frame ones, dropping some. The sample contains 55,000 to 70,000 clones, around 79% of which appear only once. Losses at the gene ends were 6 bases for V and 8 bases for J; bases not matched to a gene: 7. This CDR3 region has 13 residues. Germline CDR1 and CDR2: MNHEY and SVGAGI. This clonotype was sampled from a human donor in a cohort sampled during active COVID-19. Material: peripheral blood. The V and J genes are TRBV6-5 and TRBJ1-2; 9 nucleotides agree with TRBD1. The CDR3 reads CASRAQGAVGYTF. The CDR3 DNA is TGTGCCAGCAGGGCACAGGGGGCGGTGGGCTACACCTTC.